At least ten counts were recorded for the clone carrying this T cell receptor beta chain. Its antigen is unidentified. TCRdb itself ran the 5' RACE reads through MiXCR, one entry per CDR3 protein. The sample has approximately 26,000 distinct CDR3 sequences, 3.3% seen once. Unsorted libraries were generated from 2 million PBMCs. These cells had been stored in RNAlater at -80 C. The sample is drawn from a study of neurological immune-mediated disorders. Points from the study as a whole: Falling below healthy controls, multiple sclerosis showed the least TCR clonal expansion, while HTLV-1-associated myelopathy showed the most. Grouping of repertoires by phylogeny put those of 18 of 34 multiple sclerosis patients into a single related-CDR3 cluster, a possible signature. Neither clinical nor MRI features were associated with the multiple sclerosis repertoire cluster.

The sequence was obtained from a woman under 40 with multiple sclerosis. Sequences were obtained from PBMCs.

The CDR3 here is CASKGDGYEQYF. Here the CDR3 DNA reads TGTGCCAGCAAAGGTGACGGCTACGAGCAGTACTTC. The rearrangement joins TRBV2 to TRBJ2-7; unclear D gene. The germline V gene encodes CDR1 SNHLY and CDR2 FYNNEI. Trimming cost V 7 bases and J 3 bases, with 10 bases left between them. The CDR3 is 12 amino acids.